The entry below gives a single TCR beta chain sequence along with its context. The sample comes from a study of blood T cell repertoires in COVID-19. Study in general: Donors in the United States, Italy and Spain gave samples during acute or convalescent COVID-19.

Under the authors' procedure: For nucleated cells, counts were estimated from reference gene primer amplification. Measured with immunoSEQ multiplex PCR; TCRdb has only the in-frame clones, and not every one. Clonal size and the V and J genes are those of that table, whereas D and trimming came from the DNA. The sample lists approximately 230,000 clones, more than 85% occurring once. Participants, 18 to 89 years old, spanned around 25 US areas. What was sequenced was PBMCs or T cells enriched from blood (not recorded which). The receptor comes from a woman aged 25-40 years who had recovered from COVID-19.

DNA for the CDR3: TGTGCCAGTATCGGGACAGGGGATAATCACAATGAGCAGTTCTTC. Its translation is CASIGTGDNHNEQFF. V and J are TRBV19 and TRBJ2-1, with 10 bases aligning to TRBD1. Germline values: CDR1 LNHDA, CDR2 SQIVND (reference sequence). The CDR3 extends over 15 amino acids. V trimming: 7 bases; J trimming: 5 bases; junction bases outside the gene matches: 8. The full variable domain, rest sourced from reference TRBV19 and TRBJ2-1, is DGGITQSPKYLFRKEGQNVTLSCEQNLNHDAMYWYRQDPGQGLRLIYYSQIVNDFQKGDIAEGYSVSREKKESFPLTVTSAQKNPTAFYLCASIGTGDNHNEQFFGPGTRLTVL.